This TCR beta chain is drawn from a study of blood T cell repertoires in COVID-19. Study-level information: Specimens from acute and convalescent COVID-19 originated in the United States, Italy and Spain.

Germline values: CDR1 SGHRS, CDR2 YFSETQ. CDR3 length: 17 amino acids. V shed 1 base and J shed 5 bases, with 21 bases lying between them. Measured with immunoSEQ multiplex PCR; TCRdb has only the in-frame clones, and not every one. The data show 450,000 or so clones, with over 75% seen just once and 1.5% to 1.9% held by the top ten. Sequencing used peripheral blood. V is TRBV5-1 and J is TRBJ1-1; D call uncertain. The receptor was derived from a middle-aged woman with COVID-19, enrolled during active disease. The CDR3 coding sequence is TGCGCCAGCAGCTTGAGGTCGTTGACACCCGGAGGTACTGAAGCTTTCTTT. Translating it yields CASSLRSLTPGGTEAFF.